This entry lists 16 T cell receptor beta chains sequenced from one sample in a study of monozygotic twins with inflammatory bowel disease. TCRdb reanalyzed the 5' RACE reads and collapses them to one entry per CDR3 protein, without DNA. The sample table includes approximately 85,000 distinct CDR3 sequences. Sequencing was done on a sample of blood. These receptors were taken from a human donor with ulcerative colitis or Crohn's disease, or a healthy co-twin of an affected twin (not recorded which).

The J gene is TRBJ2-1, the V gene TRBV12-3 or TRBV12-4; the D call of TRBD1 rests on TCRdb alone, since no DNA is present to check it. This CDR3 is built from 14 residues. The CDR3 sequence is CASSLMGRGNEQFF.

The chain has TRBV12-3 or TRBV12-4 and TRBJ2-6; TCRdb's D gene call, TRBD1, goes unchecked for lack of DNA. The CDR3 has 17 residues. CDR3 region: CASSKDREVTGANVLTF.

The V gene is TRBV5-1, the J gene TRBJ2-3; TCRdb's D call, TRBD2, is unchecked because there is no DNA. Germline V lookup: CDR1 SGHRS, CDR2 YFSETQ. The CDR3 covers 20 residues. The CDR3 spells CASSLGTSGGLFTSTDTQYF. The full variable domain, with the rest looked up from reference TRBV5-1 and TRBJ2-3, is KAGVTQTPRYLIKTRGQQVTLSCSPISGHRSVSWYQQTPGQGLQFLFEYFSETQRNKGNFPGRFSGRQFSNSRSEMNVSTLELGDSALYLCASSLGTSGGLFTSTDTQYFGPGTRLTVL.

The chain couples TRBV3-1 to TRBJ2-2; as DNA is missing, the TRBD1 call by TCRdb cannot be tested. The length of the CDR3 is 15 residues. The germline gives CDR1 LGHDT, CDR2 YNNKEL (reference sequence). CDR3 amino acids: CASSRTVVGHGELFF.

V usage is TRBV9 and J usage is TRBJ2-5. The CDR3 spans 16 residues. Germline V lookup: CDR1 SGDLS, CDR2 YYNGEE. The CDR3 reads CASSVDGSSPQETQYF.

The chain combines TRBV10-2 with TRBJ2-7; the D call from TCRdb, TRBD1, cannot be confirmed without DNA. This CDR3 comprises 13 residues. Per germline, CDR1 WSHSY and CDR2 SAAADI. The CDR3 sequence: CASSETGVYEQYF.

The chain has TRBV5-1 and TRBJ1-1. Germline CDR1 SGHRS, CDR2 YFSETQ. The CDR3 is 15 amino acids. CDR3: CASSLAPTGSTEAFF.

This chain joins TRBV7-2 and TRBJ2-2; TCRdb reports TRBD1, a call that lacks DNA to check it against. CDR1 is SGHTA and CDR2 is FQGNSA in the germline V gene. The CDR3 covers 13 residues. CDR3 region: CASVPGFAGELFF.

The rearrangement joins TRBV7-9 to TRBJ2-2; the TCRdb D gene call, TRBD1, has no DNA to confirm it. The CDR3 consists of 14 residues. The germline gives CDR1 SEHNR, CDR2 FQNEAQ (reference sequence). This CDR3 reads CASSLRGFAGELFF.

This chain links TRBV5-1 with TRBJ2-1. The CDR3 extends over 14 amino acids. The germline gives CDR1 SGHRS, CDR2 YFSETQ. CDR3 sequence reads: CASSLADADNEQFF.

This sequence joins TRBV27 and TRBJ2-7. The CDR3 covers 13 residues. Germline V gives CDR1 MNHEY, CDR2 SMNVEV (reference sequence). The chain's CDR3 is CASSQTSSYEQYF.

V and J are TRBV10-3 and TRBJ1-1; the D call from TCRdb, TRBD1, cannot be confirmed without DNA. The CDR3 spans 13 residues. Germline V gene sequence: CDR1 ENHRY, CDR2 SYGVKD. The chain's CDR3 is CAISGDLRAEAFF.

V gene TRBV20-1 combines with J gene TRBJ2-7; no DNA is available, so the TRBD1 call from TCRdb remains unchecked. CDR1 and CDR2 from the germline V gene are DFQATT and SNEGSKA (reference sequence). The CDR3 has 15 amino acids. The CDR3: CSARGSGTGPYEQYF.

The chain recombines TRBV12-3 or TRBV12-4 with TRBJ1-6. The CDR3 has 12 residues. CDR3 sequence reads: CASSFPFSPLHF.

The J gene is TRBJ2-1, the V gene TRBV7-3. Per the germline V gene, CDR1 is SGHTA and CDR2 is FQGTGA. This CDR3 is built from 15 residues. This chain's CDR3 is CASSVTGGAYNEQFF.

V gene TRBV20-1 combines with J gene TRBJ1-2. Germline values: CDR1 DFQATT, CDR2 SNEGSKA (reference sequence). This CDR3 has 12 amino acids. The CDR3 spells CSASKEGRGYTF.